These 10 T cell receptor beta chains were sequenced from one sample in a study of technical replicates of blood from a few donors. Profiled with immunoSEQ multiplex PCR; TCRdb holds only in-frame clones, not every one. The sample has 60,000 to 65,000 clones, more than 85% seen once. The sequencing sample was made of PBMCs. The receptors were sampled from a human donor in good health. Some clones in this sample may be carry-over from other donors' samples.

The J gene is TRBJ1-2, the V gene TRBV6-1; D gene uncertain. V was pared by 7 bases and J by 4 bases, with 16 bases between. Looked up from germline, CDR1 is MNHNS and CDR2 is SASEGT. The CDR3 is 14 amino acids. CDR3 sequence: CASNSEGRGYGYTF. Here the CDR3 DNA reads TGTGCCAGCAACTCAGAGGGCCGAGGCTATGGCTACACCTTC.

In its sample, this clone was seen once. The rearrangement joins TRBV4-1 to TRBJ2-3, with TRBD2 identical over 11 bases. The CDR3 totals 12 residues. V lost 8 bases and J lost 5; bases outside the gene matches: 0. Per the germline V gene, CDR1 is MGHRA and CDR2 is YSYEKL. The DNA for the CDR3 is TGCGCCAGCGGACTAGCGGGAGATACGCAGTATTTT. This translates into CASGLAGDTQYF.

V usage is TRBV11-1 and J usage is TRBJ2-7, with 11 bases that match TRBD2. The CDR3 spans 15 residues. Trimming cost V 5 bases and J 6 bases; bases outside gene matches: 9. Looked up from germline, CDR1 is SGHAT and CDR2 is FQDESV (reference sequence). CDR3 in amino acids: CASSGTSGPLGEQYF. Written as DNA, the CDR3 is TGTGCCAGCAGCGGGACTAGCGGCCCGCTGGGCGAGCAGTACTTC. Combining the CDR3 with reference TRBV11-1 and TRBJ2-7 gives the whole variable domain EAEVAQSPRYKITEKSQAVAFWCDPISGHATLYWYRQILGQGPELLVQFQDESVVDDSQLPKDRFSAERLKGVDSTLKIQPAELGDSAMYLCASSGTSGPLGEQYFGPGTRLTVT.

This chain links TRBV5-8 with TRBJ1-4; 9 nucleotides align to TRBD1. Germline V gene lookup returns CDR1 SGHTS and CDR2 YDEGEE. The CDR3 extends over 17 amino acids. Unmatched junction bases numbered 7, after V lost 4 bases and J lost 0 bases. The CDR3 reads CASSAGQGQATNEKLFF. Here the CDR3 DNA reads TGTGCCAGCAGCGCTGGACAGGGGCAGGCAACTAATGAAAAACTGTTTTTT.

The V gene is TRBV12-2, the J gene TRBJ1-6. TRBV12-2 is a pseudogene. This CDR3 is built from 21 residues. CDR3 sequence (DNA): TGTGCAAGTCGCTTACTTATCACGGGAAGCGCATGCTTCTCCTATAATTCACCCCTCCACTTT. Protein sequence: CASRLLITGSACFSYNSPLHF.

This clone was recorded only once. The chain employs TRBV10-3 and TRBJ2-2; TRBD1 agrees at 7 bases. This CDR3 spans 14 amino acids. Unmatched junction bases numbered 3, after V lost 2 bases and J lost 6 bases. CDR1 and CDR2 (germline): ENHRY, SYGVKD. Here the CDR3 DNA reads TGTGCCATCAGTGAGACAGGGGCCGCCGGGGAGCTGTTTTTT. It yields the protein CAISETGAAGELFF.

This rearrangement joins TRBV18 to TRBJ1-4, with unresolved D. V was pared by 3 bases and J by 8 bases, with 10 bases between. Germline V gene sequence: CDR1 KGHSH, CDR2 LQKENI. This CDR3 comprises 13 residues. The CDR3 loop is CASSPSLEEKLFF. The DNA for the CDR3 is TGTGCCAGCTCACCGTCCCTGGAGGAAAAACTGTTTTTT.

V gene TRBV6-5 combines with J gene TRBJ2-7; a weak D match, TRBD2 (5 bases). Germline loops: CDR1 MNHEY, CDR2 SVGAGI. The CDR3 has 12 residues. V lost 8 bases, J lost 0 bases, and 8 bases lay in between. The CDR3 DNA reads TGTGCCAGCGGGGAGAGCTCCTACGAGCAGTACTTC. As protein: CASGESSYEQYF.

This CDR3 is CASSPFGGAMNTEAFF. The CDR3 DNA reads TGTGCCAGTAGCCCGTTTGGGGGGGCCATGAACACTGAAGCTTTCTTT. The genes are TRBV19 and TRBJ1-1, with D maybe TRBD1 (6 bases). Germline V CDR1 and CDR2: LNHDA, SQIVND (reference sequence). V was cut by 6 bases and J by 0 bases, with 17 bases left in between. There are 16 residues in the CDR3. Supplemented by reference TRBV19 and TRBJ1-1, the full variable domain reads DGGITQSPKYLFRKEGQNVTLSCEQNLNHDAMYWYRQDPGQGLRLIYYSQIVNDFQKGDIAEGYSVSREKKESFPLTVTSAQKNPTAFYLCASSPFGGAMNTEAFFGQGTRLTVV.

The rearrangement uses TRBV10-3 and TRBJ2-7; a possible D gene is TRBD2 (7 bases). Germline V gene lookup returns CDR1 ENHRY and CDR2 SYGVKD. CDR3 size: 18 residues. Deletions cut 0 bases from V and 6 bases from J, with 24 bases between. The chain's CDR3 is CAISESRQPIEGGREQYF. The CDR3, as DNA: TGTGCCATCAGTGAGTCGAGACAACCCATAGAGGGGGGGCGCGAGCAGTACTTC.